This T cell receptor (beta chain) stems from a study of T cell responses to AZD1222 COVID-19 vaccine. Overall study findings and caveats: None of the repertoires were sampled until the peak T cell response had passed. Baseline testing showed seropositivity in only a handful of AZD1222 recipients. Vaccine-related CD4 TCRs covered spike, predominating at 160-218 and 743-854.

This CDR3 is built from 15 residues. Trimming removed 3 bases from V and 5 bases from J, with 16 bases in between. From germline, CDR1 is LNHNV and CDR2 YYDKDF (reference sequence). Pooled in the analysis were second doses at about 4 or about 12 weeks. Here immunoSEQ multiplex PCR was the method, and the copy in TCRdb shows in-frame clones only, minus some. The sample has 130,000 or so clones, around 89% seen once; the top ten hold approximately 9.4%. This clone showed up just a few times. The antigen remains unidentified. This receptor was obtained from an adult who received the AZD1222 COVID-19 vaccine. Sequenced here: peripheral blood, sampled 28 days after the second AZD1222 dose. The rearrangement links TRBV15 to TRBJ1-2; D is undetermined. The CDR3 DNA follows: TGTGCCACCAGCAGTCGCACCGAAGGATTATATGGCTACACCTTC. Amino acids: CATSSRTEGLYGYTF.